These 26 T cell receptor beta chains were sequenced from one sample in a study of PD-1 blockade in classical Hodgkin lymphoma. Each patient's relapse followed autologous stem cell transplantation, and brentuximab vedotin exposure varied. The data were produced by immunoSEQ multiplex PCR, yet TCRdb's version contains in-frame clones alone and is incomplete. The sample carries some 25,000 clones, roughly two thirds recorded once. The sequencing here drew on peripheral blood mononuclear cells (PBMCs), taken before the second cycle of nivolumab. These receptors all stem from a human donor with classical Hodgkin lymphoma.

This clone has only a few counts. The V and J genes are TRBV28 and TRBJ1-2, with D possibly TRBD1 on 6 matching bases. There are 11 residues in the CDR3. Between the trimmed V and J ends, which lost 5 bases and 12 bases, there was a span of 13 bases. Germline loops: CDR1 MDHEN, CDR2 SYDVKM. This chain's CDR3 is CASSAYRANTF. The DNA for the CDR3 is TGTGCCAGCAGTGCATACAGGGCTAACACCTTC.

The V gene is TRBV6-1, the J gene TRBJ2-1; 10 bases fit TRBD2. Germline V gene sequence: CDR1 MNHNS, CDR2 SASEGT. The CDR3 length is 17 residues. J was trimmed by 4 bases and V by 4 bases; bases with no gene match: 10. The CDR3 is CASSGYLAGDLYNEQFF. The CDR3 DNA sequence: TGTGCCAGCAGTGGTTACCTAGCGGGGGATTTATACAATGAGCAGTTCTTC.

J is TRBJ1-1 and V is TRBV28; no definite D call. Deletions cut 6 bases from V and 0 bases from J, with 5 bases between. Germline loops: CDR1 MDHEN, CDR2 SYDVKM. The CDR3 loop spans 12 amino acids. CDR3 coding DNA: TGTGCCAGCAGACTCCTGAACACTGAAGCTTTCTTT. Translating it yields CASRLLNTEAFF.

This clone showed up just a few times. Within the sample, other DNA sequences also encode this same CDR3. The J gene is TRBJ2-3, the V gene TRBV18; 7 bases line up with TRBD2. Germline V gene lookup returns CDR1 KGHSH and CDR2 LQKENI. This CDR3 is 15 amino acids long. With 0 bases clipped from V and 1 base from J, the junction kept 1 base outside the gene matches. CDR3 in amino acids: CASSPPGLRTDTQYF. CDR3 bases: TGTGCCAGCTCACCACCGGGACTACGCACAGATACGCAGTATTTT.

The chain has TRBV5-1 and TRBJ2-3, with 10 bases matching TRBD2. V was pared by 4 bases and J by 3 bases, with 8 bases of the junction left unmatched. The CDR3 loop spans 16 amino acids. Germline V gene data show CDR1 as SGHRS and CDR2 as YFSETQ. CDR3: CASSGPSGGWTDTQYF. CDR3 DNA sequence: TGCGCCAGCAGCGGGCCTAGCGGGGGTTGGACAGATACGCAGTATTTT.

J is TRBJ1-4 and V is TRBV19; D is ambiguous. V gave up 7 bases and J gave up 0 bases, with 12 bases separating them. This CDR3 comprises 15 residues. Germline V CDR1 and CDR2: LNHDA, SQIVND (reference sequence). The CDR3 bases are TGTGCCAGTACCAAGATGGGTGCAACTAATGAAAAACTGTTTTTT. This gives the protein CASTKMGATNEKLFF.

This clone has more than one count but fewer than ten. The chain links TRBV11-2 to TRBJ2-5, with D tentatively TRBD1 (6 bases). V lost 0 bases and J 5 bases, leaving 13 bases between the germline ends. Germline assignment: CDR1 SGHAT and CDR2 FQNNGV. This CDR3 has 15 residues. The CDR3 DNA reads as TGTGCCAGCAGCTTAGAGGTGGGGGCAGGGGAGACCCAGTACTTC. This sequence encodes CASSLEVGAGETQYF.

By share, this clone counts as medium-sized. J is TRBJ1-2 and V is TRBV5-1; 8 bases line up with TRBD1. The germline V gene encodes CDR1 SGHRS and CDR2 YFSETQ. V gave up 5 bases and J gave up 2 bases; unmatched junction bases: 5. There are 14 residues in the CDR3. The CDR3 nucleotides are TGCGCCAGCAGTTCCTCAGGGGGCAACTATGGCTACACCTTC. This gives the protein CASSSSGGNYGYTF.

The chain employs TRBV6-6 and TRBJ1-5; 10 nucleotides align to TRBD1. CDR1 and CDR2 (germline): MNHNY, SVGAGI (reference sequence). CDR3 length: 14 amino acids. Trimming at V came to 3 bases and at J to 15 bases, leaving 11 bases not matched to a gene. CDR3 sequence reads: CASSYPPAGQGMHF. DNA for the CDR3: TGTGCCAGCAGTTATCCCCCGGCGGGACAGGGGATGCATTTT.

The chain joins TRBV6-5 to TRBJ1-6; D gene unclear. The CDR3 runs to 13 residues. The V end lost 2 bases, the J end lost 7 bases, and 6 bases lay between the germline ends. Germline values: CDR1 MNHEY, CDR2 SVGAGI. The CDR3 DNA sequence: TGTGCCAGCAGTTACACTGGGAATTCACCCCTCCACTTT. This codes for CASSYTGNSPLHF.

This CDR3 reads CSASPGDEQFF. Written as DNA, the CDR3 is TGCAGTGCTAGCCCCGGCGATGAGCAGTTCTTC. The rearrangement uses TRBV20-1 and TRBJ2-1; D not resolved. Trimming took 3 bases from V and 8 from J, leaving 8 bases between them. This CDR3 has 11 amino acids. Germline V lookup: CDR1 DFQATT, CDR2 SNEGSKA (reference sequence).

This clone was found a few times. The V call is TRBV4-1, the J call TRBJ2-5, with a weak D call TRBD1 (6 bases). CDR1 and CDR2 (germline): MGHRA, YSYEKL. V was shortened by 8 bases and J by 7 bases, with 17 bases between the two germline ends. The CDR3 contains 13 residues. CDR3 loop: CASRDRPQGTQYF. In nucleotides, the CDR3 is TGCGCCAGCCGTGACAGGCCCCAGGGGACCCAGTACTTC.

The chain's CDR3 is CASSLTETYEQYF. DNA of the CDR3: TGTGCCAGTAGTCTGACTGAAACCTACGAGCAGTACTTC. This chain joins TRBV19 and TRBJ2-7; D is unclear. The CDR3 is made up of 13 amino acids. V was pared by 5 bases and J by 2 bases, with 10 bases between. CDR1 LNHDA and CDR2 SQIVND come from the germline V gene (reference sequence).

The J gene is TRBJ2-1, the V gene TRBV6-5; D gene unclear. The V gene's germline CDR1 is MNHEY and CDR2 SVGAGI. The CDR3 has 10 amino acids. V lost 10 bases to trimming and J lost 8 bases, with 9 bases between them. CDR3 sequence: CATYGYEQFF. The CDR3 DNA reads as TGTGCCACCTACGGCTATGAGCAGTTCTTC.

The CDR3 spells CASSYTRGAAGEKLFF. CDR3 sequence (DNA): TGTGCCAGCAGTTACACCCGAGGGGCAGCGGGGGAAAAACTGTTTTTT. The V call is TRBV6-5, the J call TRBJ1-4, with a weak D call TRBD1 (5 bases). The germline CDR1 and CDR2 sequences are MNHEY and SVGAGI. The CDR3 length is 16 residues. Between the trimmed V and J ends, which lost 2 bases and 8 bases, there was a span of 18 bases.

This rearrangement joins TRBV27 to TRBJ1-6; D is unresolved. The CDR3 extends over 14 amino acids. V lost 2 bases and J lost 3, with 5 bases in between. Germline V gene lookup returns CDR1 MNHEY and CDR2 SMNVEV (reference sequence). CDR3 sequence (DNA): TGTGCCAGCAGTTTAAGGGACTATAATTCACCCCTCCACTTT. Protein product: CASSLRDYNSPLHF.

In its sample, this clone was seen once. J is TRBJ1-6 and V is TRBV6-5, with a possible D match to TRBD1 (6 bases). This CDR3 region has 14 residues. The V gene's germline CDR1 is MNHEY and CDR2 SVGAGI. The germline V and J ends were trimmed by 8 bases and 4 bases, with 12 bases remaining between them. Here the CDR3 reads CASGKGQYNSPLHF. CDR3 sequence (DNA): TGTGCCAGCGGGAAGGGACAATATAATTCACCCCTCCACTTT.

This clone appeared once. The V gene is TRBV2, the J gene TRBJ1-1; possibly TRBD1 for D (5 bases). CDR1 and CDR2 (germline): SNHLY, FYNNEI. This CDR3 contains 15 residues. Trimming cost V 5 bases and J 4 bases, with 17 bases left between them. The CDR3 bases are TGTGCCAGCAGTCCCCTATCGGGGGTGGGCACTGAAGCTTTCTTT. Translating gives CASSPLSGVGTEAFF.

This chain uses TRBV5-8 with TRBJ2-1, with D possibly TRBD2 on 7 matching bases. In germline, CDR1 is SGHTS, CDR2 YDEGEE. V dropped 0 bases and J dropped 9 bases, with 19 bases sitting between them. The CDR3 is made up of 16 amino acids. CDR3 sequence (DNA): TGTGCCAGCAGCTTGGACGGGGGGCTCCCACCCCGTGAGCAGTTCTTC. Protein product: CASSLDGGLPPREQFF.

V usage is TRBV7-9 and J usage is TRBJ2-5; 13 bases are shared with TRBD2. The germline V gene encodes CDR1 SEHNR and CDR2 FQNEAQ (reference sequence). V dropped 3 bases and J dropped 5; count of bases not matched to a gene: 12. The CDR3 runs to 18 residues. The CDR3 loop is CASSFSGTSGDSRETQYF. The CDR3, as DNA: TGTGCCAGCAGCTTCTCTGGGACTAGCGGGGACTCTCGGGAGACCCAGTACTTC.

V gene TRBV19 combines with J gene TRBJ2-5; TRBD1 agrees at 7 bases. Germline CDR1 LNHDA, CDR2 SQIVND (reference sequence). J lost 4 bases, V lost 9 bases, and 8 bases had no gene match. The CDR3 is 13 amino acids. The DNA for the CDR3 is TGTGCCAGCCGCCCAGGGACAGTAGAGACCCAGTACTTC. Translation: CASRPGTVETQYF. Full variable domain (missing parts from reference TRBV19 and TRBJ2-5): DGGITQSPKYLFRKEGQNVTLSCEQNLNHDAMYWYRQDPGQGLRLIYYSQIVNDFQKGDIAEGYSVSREKKESFPLTVTSAQKNPTAFYLCASRPGTVETQYFGPGTRLLVL.

This clone was recorded only once. This sequence joins TRBV9 and TRBJ2-3; 10 bases match TRBD1. The CDR3 runs 14 residues. Germline V gene lookup returns CDR1 SGDLS and CDR2 YYNGEE. V lost 4 bases and J lost 4; bases outside the gene matches: 3. CDR3 bases: TGTGCCAGCAGCCGGGGACAGGGGCCAGATACGCAGTATTTT. Amino acids: CASSRGQGPDTQYF.

V is TRBV4-3 and J is TRBJ2-1; D gene unclear. V gave up 0 bases and J gave up 4 bases, with 10 bases separating them. Germline V gene lookup returns CDR1 LGHNA and CDR2 YSLEER. The CDR3 is 15 residues long. CDR3 nucleotide sequence: TGCGCCAGCAGCCAAGATTACGGACGATACAATGAGCAGTTCTTC. Translating gives CASSQDYGRYNEQFF.

The V call is TRBV5-1, the J call TRBJ1-5; D remains ambiguous. The CDR3 contains 17 residues. The germline V gene has CDR1 SGHRS and CDR2 YFSETQ. V was clipped by 0 bases and J by 7 bases, with 20 bases between them. The CDR3 nucleotides read TGCGCCAGCAGCTTGGGTCCGCGAGGGAGGTCCTACCAGCCCCAGCATTTT. The encoded protein is CASSLGPRGRSYQPQHF.

The chain recombines TRBV10-3 with TRBJ1-6; 7 bases align to TRBD1. Unmatched junction bases numbered 5, after V lost 10 bases and J lost 5 bases. The CDR3 is 13 residues long. CDR1 is ENHRY and CDR2 is SYGVKD in the germline V gene. CDR3 DNA: TGTGCCACCGAGACAGGGAATAATTCACCCCTCCACTTT. Translating it yields CATETGNNSPLHF.

The chain uses TRBV5-6 and TRBJ2-5, with TRBD2 matching 15 bases. CDR3 size: 15 residues. Germline V lookup: CDR1 SGHDT, CDR2 YYEEEE. The ends lost 4 bases at V and 9 bases at J; junction bases unmatched: 7. CDR3 sequence (DNA): TGTGCCAGCAGCGCACCGGGACTAGCGGGGGGATCCCAGTACTTC. It codes for CASSAPGLAGGSQYF.